The clone carrying this TCR beta chain has just a few counts. Its antigen is not identified. These data come from a study of T-cell reconstitution after alpha-beta-depleted transplantation in children. Study-wide results and limits: Several hundred graft clones that had expanded were reportedly the source of alpha-beta T cells about two months after transplant. By one year post-transplant, T-cell counts and diversity largely arose from T cells that were newly produced.

A TCRbeta library incorporating unique molecular identifiers was prepared. TCRdb itself ran the PCR reads through MiXCR, one entry per CDR3 protein. The sample has some 830,000 distinct CDR3 sequences, 16% seen once. V shed 1 base and J shed 8 bases, with 17 bases lying between them. This CDR3 contains 16 residues. The source of this sequence is a male patient younger than 18 who had a stem cell transplant for acute lymphoblastic leukemia, so the T cells may come from the graft donor. V usage is TRBV12-3 or TRBV12-4 and J usage is TRBJ1-4; perhaps TRBD1 as D (6 bases). Here the sequenced sample was PBMCs, mostly from graft donor cells, taken 360 days after TCRalphabeta/CD19-depleted stem cell transplant. The CDR3 DNA reads TGTGCCAGCAGTTTAGGGAGGAGGGGGAGTACGGAAAAACTGTTTTTT. Residues: CASSLGRRGSTEKLFF.